These 14 T cell receptor beta chains were all obtained from the same sample, sequenced in a study of CD4 and CD8 cells across lung adenocarcinoma regions. TCRdb ran MiXCR on the PCR reads and lists one entry per CDR3 protein. The sample gives more than 9,000 distinct CDR3 sequences, roughly 48% of which show up once; over 20% is in the top ten. Source material: CD8+ T cells from the margin of a lung tumor. The receptors were sampled from a female donor with lung adenocarcinoma. The CD4 and CD8 labels of this study may be unreliable.

By proportion, this clonotype is medium-sized. The chain combines TRBV27 with TRBJ1-2; D uncertain. The germline CDR1 and CDR2 sequences are MNHEY and SMNVEV (reference sequence). Trimming removed 1 base at V and 8 bases at J, with 11 bases between. The CDR3 consists of 13 residues. The CDR3 region has the DNA TGTGCCAGCAGTTTATTAGCCAGTTCGGGCTACACCTTC. Its translation is CASSLLASSGYTF.

The sample holds many counts of this clonotype. The chain has TRBV7-2 and TRBJ2-4; 13 nucleotides match TRBD2. Germline CDR1 SGHTA, CDR2 FQGNSA. This CDR3 comprises 13 residues. J was trimmed by 15 bases and V by 1 base; bases with no gene match: 3. The CDR3: CASSLGLAGGMYF. Here the CDR3 DNA reads TGTGCCAGCAGCTTAGGACTAGCGGGGGGCATGTACTTC.

The chain has TRBV30 and TRBJ1-1; a possible D gene is TRBD1 (6 bases). This CDR3 has 15 residues. V shed 3 bases and J shed 1 base, with 15 bases lying between them. Germline V gives CDR1 GTSNPN, CDR2 SVGIG (reference sequence). This CDR3 is CAWRLGGGQNTEAFF. CDR3 nucleotide sequence: TGTGCCTGGAGACTAGGCGGGGGACAGAACACTGAAGCTTTCTTT.

This clonotype is judged medium-sized. V is TRBV6-5 and J is TRBJ1-5; TRBD1 is a possible D gene (5 bases). Germline CDR1 and CDR2: MNHEY and SVGAGI. This CDR3 spans 13 amino acids. Trimming left V 10 bases short and J 3 bases short, with 13 bases between. CDR3 DNA: TGTGCCACCAACAGGAGCCCCAATCAGCCCCAGCATTTT. Its translation: CATNRSPNQPQHF.

The genes are TRBV6-5 and TRBJ2-1; the D is unclear. The CDR3 sequence is 11 residues long. The V gene lost 6 bases and the J gene lost 7 bases, with 7 bases spanning the gap. The germline V gene encodes CDR1 MNHEY and CDR2 SVGAGI. CDR3 protein: CASSTGNEQFF. CDR3 nucleotide sequence: TGTGCCAGCAGCACCGGGAATGAGCAGTTCTTC.

Concerning this clonotype: No conserved phenylalanine or tryptophan is present at the end of the CDR3, so a read error is the likely explanation. It is unclear where the CDR3 begins or ends on the DNA, so no DNA is shown, and the CDR3 is as TCRdb lists it. The V and J genes are TRBV6-2 or TRBV6-3 and TRBJ2-6; the table's TRBD2 call for D was not verified on the DNA. Including both end residues, the CDR3 is 9 amino acids long. Germline lookup yields CDR1 MNHEY and CDR2 SVGEGT. This CDR3 is CASSYPTSG.

With regard to this clonotype: One junction end does not reproduce the germline sequence, and a read error may be involved. This sequence joins TRBV6-1 and TRBJ2-1; weak D call: TRBD2 (6 bases). This CDR3 has 15 residues. CDR1 and CDR2 (germline): MNHNS, SASEGT. The CDR3 region has the DNA TGTGCCAGCAGACTCTCGGGGGTTAGCAGCAATGCGCAGTTCTTT. Translating gives CASRLSGVSSNAQFF.

The CDR3 DNA follows: TGTGCCATCAGTCCTTCCACAGCAACTAATGAAAAACTGTTTTTT. Translating it yields CAISPSTATNEKLFF. V usage is TRBV10-3 and J usage is TRBJ1-4; no reliable D call. Trimming removed 5 bases from V and 0 bases from J, with 10 bases in between. CDR1 is ENHRY, CDR2 SYGVKD, per germline. The CDR3 totals 15 residues.

In its sample, this clonotype was seen many times. This sequence joins TRBV6-1 and TRBJ1-2; D gene unclear. This CDR3 region has 11 residues. Germline CDR1 is MNHNS and CDR2 is SASEGT. The V end lost 9 bases, the J end lost 5 bases, and 10 bases lay between the germline ends. The CDR3, as DNA: TGTGCCAGTGCCGATGGGTATGGCTACACCTTC. Protein sequence: CASADGYGYTF.

By sample fraction, this clonotype is medium-sized. The J gene is TRBJ2-5, the V gene TRBV7-6; D possibly matches TRBD1 or TRBD2 (5 bases each). Germline V gene data show CDR1 as SGHVS and CDR2 as FNYEAQ. Trimming left V 0 bases short and J 1 base short, with 18 bases between. The CDR3 extends over 18 amino acids. CDR3 DNA: TGTGCCAGCAGCTTAGCGGAGTGGTCGGGACCTCTCCAAGAGACCCAGTACTTC. Translating gives CASSLAEWSGPLQETQYF.

To note about this clonotype: One end of the junction is discordant with germline, which a read error may explain. V usage is TRBV6-1 and J usage is TRBJ2-3, with 7 bases aligning to TRBD2. Germline V gives CDR1 MNHNS, CDR2 SASEGT. This CDR3 has 15 residues. Written as DNA, the CDR3 is TGTGCCAGCAACAGAGGCGGGGGTCGCAAAGATACGCAGTATTTC. Translating it yields CASNRGGGRKDTQYF.

This clonotype was picked up many times. The chain is built from TRBV10-1 and TRBJ1-2, with TRBD1 identical over 8 bases. V was pared by 3 bases and J by 8 bases, with 11 bases of the junction left unmatched. CDR1 is WNHNN and CDR2 is SYGVQD in the germline V gene (reference sequence). The CDR3 covers 15 residues. CDR3 nucleotides: TGCGCCAGCAGTGAACAGACAGGGGCCAGTTCCGGCTACACCTTC. Amino acid sequence: CASSEQTGASSGYTF.

This clonotype appeared many times. V gene TRBV6-1 combines with J gene TRBJ1-1, with D possibly matching TRBD1 (5 bases). Germline CDR1 reads MNHNS; CDR2 reads SASEGT. The CDR3 extends over 16 amino acids. The V gene lost 6 bases and the J gene lost 0 bases, with 17 bases spanning the gap. This chain's CDR3 is CASSGGEAGMNTEAFF. The CDR3 region has the DNA TGTGCCAGCAGCGGAGGGGAGGCCGGGATGAACACTGAAGCTTTCTTT.

The V and J genes are TRBV6-1 and TRBJ2-4, with D possibly being TRBD1 or TRBD2 (6 bases each). Germline CDR1 MNHNS, CDR2 SASEGT. The CDR3 contains 18 residues. Trimming pared 1 base from V and 13 bases from J, leaving 29 bases between. CDR3 sequence (DNA): TGTGCCAGCAGTGAAGGGGGACTCGGGGGCGGGGACCAAAACACCCAGTACTTC. This translates into CASSEGGLGGGDQNTQYF.